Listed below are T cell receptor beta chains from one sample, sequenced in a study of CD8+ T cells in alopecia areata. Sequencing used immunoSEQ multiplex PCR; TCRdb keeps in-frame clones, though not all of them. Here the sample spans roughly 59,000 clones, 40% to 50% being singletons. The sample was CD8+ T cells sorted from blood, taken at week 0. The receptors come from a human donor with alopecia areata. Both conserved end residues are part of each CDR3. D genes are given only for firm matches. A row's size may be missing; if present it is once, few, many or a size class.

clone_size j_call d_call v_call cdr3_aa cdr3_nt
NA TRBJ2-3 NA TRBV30 CAWSVYSTDTQYF TGTGCCTGGAGTGTATATAGCACAGATACGCAGTATTTT
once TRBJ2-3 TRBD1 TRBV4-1 CASSQYIPGQGDTDTQYF TGCGCCAGCAGCCAATATATTCCGGGACAGGGCGACACAGATACGCAGTATTTT
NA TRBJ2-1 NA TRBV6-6 CASGHEQFF TGTGCCAGCGGCCATGAGCAGTTCTTC
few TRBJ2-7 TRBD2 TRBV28 CASSRTSGRHRNAQYF TGTGCCAGCAGCCGTACTAGCGGGAGGCACCGGAACGCGCAGTACTTC
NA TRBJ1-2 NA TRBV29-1 CSVPHSNYGYTF TGCAGCGTTCCACATAGCAACTATGGCTACACCTTC
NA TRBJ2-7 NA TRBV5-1 CASSPAGIAYEQYF TGCGCCAGCAGCCCCGCCGGGATCGCCTACGAGCAGTACTTC
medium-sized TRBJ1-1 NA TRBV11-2 CASSLGSEAFF TGTGCCAGCAGCTTGGGTTCTGAAGCTTTCTTT
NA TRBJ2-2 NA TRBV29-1 CSVPLRENTGELFF TGCAGCGTTCCCCTCCGGGAGAACACCGGGGAGCTGTTTTTT
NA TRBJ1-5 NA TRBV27 CASSLGPNQPQHF TGTGCCAGCAGTCTGGGGCCGAATCAGCCCCAGCATTTT
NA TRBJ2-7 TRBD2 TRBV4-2 CASSQSWGGTYEQYF TGTGCCAGCAGCCAATCCTGGGGAGGGACCTACGAGCAGTACTTC
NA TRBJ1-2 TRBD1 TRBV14 CASSQDRTGGHYGYTF TGTGCCAGCAGCCAGGACCGGACAGGGGGCCACTATGGCTACACCTTC
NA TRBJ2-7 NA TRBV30 CAWSVGPGREQYF TGTGCCTGGAGTGTAGGACCGGGCAGGGAGCAGTACTTC
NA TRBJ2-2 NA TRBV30 CAWSEIAVNTGELFF TGTGCCTGGAGCGAGATCGCCGTAAACACCGGGGAGCTGTTTTTT
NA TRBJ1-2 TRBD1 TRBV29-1 CSAQGDREAYGYTF TGCAGCGCTCAGGGGGACAGGGAGGCCTATGGCTACACCTTC
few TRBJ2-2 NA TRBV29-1 CSVLTGLGGELFF TGCAGCGTTCTCACTGGGCTGGGCGGGGAGCTGTTTTTT
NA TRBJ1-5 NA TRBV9 CASSLGQLNQPQHF TGTGCCAGCAGCCTCGGACAGCTTAATCAGCCCCAGCATTTT
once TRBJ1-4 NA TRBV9 CASSVGGGGEKLFF TGTGCCAGCAGCGTAGGTGGCGGTGGGGAAAAACTGTTTTTT
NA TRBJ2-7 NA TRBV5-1 CASSAGTNSYEQYF TGCGCCAGCAGCGCCGGGACCAACTCCTACGAGCAGTACTTC
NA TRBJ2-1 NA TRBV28 CASSLNRFRPQFF TGTGCCAGCAGTTTAAACAGGTTTAGGCCCCAGTTCTTC
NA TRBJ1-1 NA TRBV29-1 CSVLWGGGTEAFF TGCAGCGTTTTATGGGGAGGGGGCACTGAAGCTTTCTTT
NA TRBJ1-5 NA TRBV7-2 CASSPWTGVSNQPQHF TGTGCCAGCAGCCCCTGGACCGGAGTTAGCAATCAGCCCCAGCATTTT